The 32 T cell receptor beta chains below all came from one sample that was sequenced in a study of cytomegalovirus exposure and HLA in healthy donors. This PCR relied on a set of 60 Vbeta primers and 13 Jbeta primers. The protocol was immunoSEQ multiplex PCR, while the TCRdb copy is restricted to in-frame clones and leaves out a portion. The table has under 200,000 clones, 10% to 15% seen once. Material: PBMCs. These receptors all stem from a man in his fifties or sixties in good health and CMV-seropositive.

There are a few counts of this clone. The V and J genes are TRBV6-5 and TRBJ1-5, with TRBD1 as a possible D gene (6 bases). Per germline, CDR1 MNHEY and CDR2 SVGAGI. Trimming took off 6 bases at V and 1 base at J, with 13 bases between the two ends. The CDR3 spans 15 residues. CDR3 protein: CASSSDRNSNQPQHF. The CDR3 region has the DNA TGTGCCAGCAGCTCGGACAGAAACAGCAATCAGCCCCAGCATTTT.

This clone was observed a few times. The rearrangement uses TRBV7-6 and TRBJ2-3; D might be TRBD1 (6 bases). V was cut by 1 base and J by 1 base, with 15 bases left in between. Looked up from germline, CDR1 is SGHVS and CDR2 is FNYEAQ. The CDR3 contains 17 residues. The CDR3 loop reads CASSLVPGRGGTDTQYF. The DNA for the CDR3 is TGTGCCAGCAGCTTAGTTCCGGGCAGGGGAGGCACAGATACGCAGTATTTT.

This clone came up a few times. The V and J genes are TRBV5-6 and TRBJ1-3; 12 nucleotides agree with TRBD1. The germline CDR1 and CDR2 sequences are SGHDT and YYEEEE. V gave up 3 bases and J gave up 2 bases; unmatched junction bases: 3. The CDR3 covers 16 residues. As DNA, the CDR3 is TGTGCCAGCAGCTCCGGGACAGGGGGCACTGGAAACACCATATATTTT. Protein sequence: CASSSGTGGTGNTIYF.

This clone turned up a few times. The chain employs TRBV5-6 and TRBJ2-3, with a weak D call TRBD2 (6 bases). This CDR3 region has 16 residues. The V gene's germline CDR1 is SGHDT and CDR2 YYEEEE. V lost 2 bases, J lost 0 bases, and 13 bases lay in between. Here the CDR3 reads CASSFTAGPSTDTQYF. The CDR3 DNA sequence: TGTGCCAGCAGCTTTACGGCGGGACCGAGCACAGATACGCAGTATTTT. Full variable domain (rest looked up from reference TRBV5-6 and TRBJ2-3): DAGVTQSPTHLIKTRGQQVTLRCSPKSGHDTVSWYQQALGQGPQFIFQYYEEEERQRGNFPDRFSGHQFPNYSSELNVNALLLGDSALYLCASSFTAGPSTDTQYFGPGTRLTVL.

The CDR3 loop reads CASSWDGQGRGYTF. As DNA, the CDR3 is TGTGCCAGCAGTTGGGACGGACAGGGCAGAGGCTACACCTTC. V and J are TRBV6-6 and TRBJ1-2, with TRBD1 identical over 8 bases. The junction had 9 bases not matched to a gene; V was cut back by 4 bases and J by 8 bases. Germline V gives CDR1 MNHNY, CDR2 SVGAGI (reference sequence). The CDR3 is made up of 14 amino acids.

The rearrangement links TRBV5-6 to TRBJ2-3; 7 bases align to TRBD2. V trimming: 4 bases; J trimming: 6 bases; junction bases outside the gene matches: 11. The CDR3 covers 15 residues. In germline, CDR1 is SGHDT, CDR2 YYEEEE. CDR3 amino acids: CASSPAGVRVDTQYF. In DNA form, the CDR3 reads TGTGCCAGCAGCCCCGCGGGGGTCAGGGTGGATACGCAGTATTTT.

The V call is TRBV27, the J call TRBJ1-5; TRBD1 is a possible D gene (6 bases). The CDR3 loop spans 17 amino acids. Deletions cut 1 base from V and 0 bases from J, with 13 bases between. Germline CDR1 and CDR2: MNHEY and SMNVEV (reference sequence). The CDR3 DNA sequence: TGTGCCAGCAGTTTATTCTATCGACAGGATAGCAATCAGCCCCAGCATTTT. Protein: CASSLFYRQDSNQPQHF.

The chain links TRBV28 to TRBJ2-5; TRBD1 aligns across 7 bases. This CDR3 is built from 14 residues. Germline V gives CDR1 MDHEN, CDR2 SYDVKM. J gave up 7 bases and V 2 bases, and 7 bases lay outside the gene matches. The CDR3 loop is CASSLTGQSGTQYF. CDR3 sequence (DNA): TGTGCCAGCAGTTTAACGGGACAGAGTGGGACCCAGTACTTC.

The chain joins TRBV6-6 to TRBJ1-3, with a weak D call TRBD1 (6 bases). Trimming took off 7 bases at V and 0 bases at J, with 10 bases between the two ends. The germline gives CDR1 MNHNY, CDR2 SVGAGI (reference sequence). CDR3 length equals 14 residues. This CDR3 is CASNGQSSGNTIYF. Here the CDR3 DNA reads TGTGCCAGCAACGGACAGAGCTCTGGAAACACCATATATTTT.

This clone was observed a few times. Its ends do not fully match the called genes, so a read error is possible. This sequence joins TRBV4-1 and TRBJ1-2, with TRBD1 matching 9 bases. Germline V CDR1 and CDR2: MGHRA, YSYEKL. There are 15 residues in the CDR3. DNA for the CDR3: TGCGCCAGCAGCCAAGATCGGAACAGGGGGCTCTTCACGGCCTTC. It translates to CASSQDRNRGLFTAF.

The chain joins TRBV9 to TRBJ2-3, with 13 nucleotides matching TRBD2. CDR3 length equals 16 residues. Germline V lookup: CDR1 SGDLS, CDR2 YYNGEE. Germline trimming cut 4 bases from V and 9 bases from J; bases unmatched to any gene: 11. The CDR3 nucleotides read TGTGCCAGCAGCCCCGGGGGACTAGCGGGAACGGGGACGCAGTATTTT. Amino acid sequence: CASSPGGLAGTGTQYF.

This clone came up a few times. The chain uses TRBV4-3 and TRBJ1-4; D is perhaps TRBD1 (6 bases). Trimming took off 10 bases at V and 1 base at J, with 10 bases between the two ends. The CDR3 loop spans 13 amino acids. Germline assignment: CDR1 LGHNA and CDR2 YSLEER. This CDR3 is CATSQGTNEKLFF. The CDR3 DNA sequence: TGCGCCACGTCACAGGGAACTAATGAAAAACTGTTTTTT.

The genes are TRBV7-9 and TRBJ2-5; D call uncertain. Germline V gene data show CDR1 as SEHNR and CDR2 as FQNEAQ (reference sequence). V was pared by 1 base and J by 2 bases, with 11 bases between. This CDR3 contains 15 residues. CDR3 bases: TGTGCCAGCAGCTTAGAAGGCGGAGTTCAAGAGACCCAGTACTTC. Protein: CASSLEGGVQETQYF.

This clone has only a few counts. The V and J genes are TRBV19 and TRBJ2-5, with a tentative D call TRBD1 (7 bases). The CDR3 totals 15 residues. Trimming stripped 2 bases from V and 3 bases from J, with 13 bases between. CDR1 is LNHDA and CDR2 is SQIVND in the germline V gene (reference sequence). The CDR3 DNA sequence: TGTGCCAGTAGTATAAGGGGCGGGACAGAAGAGACCCAGTACTTC. Protein: CASSIRGGTEETQYF.

V and J are TRBV5-5 and TRBJ2-5, with 8 bases matching TRBD2. The CDR3 consists of 14 residues. The junction had 8 bases not matched to a gene; V was cut back by 7 bases and J by 3 bases. Germline lookup yields CDR1 SGHKS and CDR2 YYEKEE (reference sequence). CDR3 amino acids: CASETLAAEETQYF. CDR3 nucleotides: TGTGCCAGCGAGACACTAGCGGCGGAAGAGACCCAGTACTTC.

The table lists this clone with a few counts. V and J are TRBV10-3 and TRBJ2-7; 8 bases line up with TRBD2. This CDR3 has 14 amino acids. CDR1 and CDR2 from the germline V gene are ENHRY and SYGVKD. After removal of 4 bases from V and 5 bases from J, the junction contained 7 bases not matched to a gene. CDR3 in DNA: TGTGCCATCAGTGTAGGGGTAGCGGGGAACGAGCAGTACTTC. Its translation is CAISVGVAGNEQYF.

The chain is built from TRBV6-6 and TRBJ1-2; 9 positions match TRBD1. Germline-derived CDR1 and CDR2 are MNHNY and SVGAGI (reference sequence). The CDR3 is made up of 16 amino acids. V lost 4 bases to trimming and J lost 1 base; unmatched junction nucleotides: 7. CDR3 residues: CASSSGQGRFNYGYTF. CDR3 sequence (DNA): TGTGCCAGCAGTTCGGGACAGGGCCGATTTAACTATGGCTACACCTTC.

Points on this clone: This CDR3 is also generated by other DNA sequences in the sample. The rearrangement joins TRBV6-5 to TRBJ1-6; 10 bases match TRBD1. In germline, CDR1 is MNHEY, CDR2 SVGAGI. CDR3 length equals 15 residues. Unmatched junction bases numbered 7, after V lost 6 bases and J lost 8 bases. The CDR3, as DNA: TGTGCCAGCAGGGGGGACAGGGGAAGGTATTCACCCCTCCACTTT. Protein: CASRGDRGRYSPLHF.

V usage is TRBV28 and J usage is TRBJ1-1; 9 bases map to TRBD1. J gave up 4 bases and V 5 bases, and 8 bases lay outside the gene matches. Germline-derived CDR1 and CDR2 are MDHEN and SYDVKM. The length of the CDR3 is 15 residues. Here the CDR3 reads CASSKPGTGITEAFF. The CDR3, as DNA: TGTGCCAGCAGTAAACCCGGGACAGGGATCACTGAAGCTTTCTTT.

There are a few counts of this clone. The chain has TRBV19 and TRBJ1-5; a weak D match, TRBD1 (5 bases). The CDR3 totals 14 residues. V was trimmed by 10 bases and J by 1 base, leaving 14 bases between them. CDR1 and CDR2 from the germline V gene are LNHDA and SQIVND (reference sequence). CDR3 sequence (DNA): TGTGCCACCGAATTCGGACAAAGCAATCAGCCCCAGCATTTT. Translation: CATEFGQSNQPQHF.

The J gene is TRBJ1-4, the V gene TRBV5-4; 7 positions agree with TRBD1. CDR1 and CDR2 from the germline V gene are SGHNT and YYREEE (reference sequence). Germline trimming cut 0 bases from V and 8 bases from J; bases unmatched to any gene: 4. The CDR3 consists of 14 residues. CDR3 in amino acids: CASSLGDRDEKLFF. The CDR3 DNA sequence: TGTGCCAGCAGCTTGGGCGACAGGGACGAAAAACTGTTTTTT.

V usage is TRBV7-9 and J usage is TRBJ2-5; D is undetermined. Trimming removed 2 bases from V and 4 bases from J, with 5 bases in between. There are 12 residues in the CDR3. The V gene's germline CDR1 is SEHNR and CDR2 FQNEAQ (reference sequence). The DNA for the CDR3 is TGTGCCAGCAGCTTAAATAGAGAGACCCAGTACTTC. Residues: CASSLNRETQYF.

The chain carries TRBV6-6 and TRBJ2-1, with D unclear. The CDR3 runs to 13 residues. Trimming removed 2 bases at V and 3 bases at J, with 5 bases between. Germline CDR1 is MNHNY and CDR2 is SVGAGI (reference sequence). The CDR3: CASSYISYNEQFF. CDR3 DNA sequence: TGTGCCAGCAGTTACATCAGCTACAATGAGCAGTTCTTC.

This clone was counted between two and nine times. V usage is TRBV2 and J usage is TRBJ2-3, with D perhaps TRBD1 (7 bases). Germline V gene data show CDR1 as SNHLY and CDR2 as FYNNEI. With 10 bases removed from V and 2 bases from J, the gap between germline ends came to 16 bases. The CDR3 runs to 14 residues. CDR3 sequence reads: CATKEGAITDTQYF. The CDR3 DNA is TGTGCCACCAAGGAGGGGGCCATCACAGATACGCAGTATTTT.

This clone occurred a few times. V is TRBV7-2 and J is TRBJ1-2; the match to TRBD1 covers 8 bases. V lost 4 bases to trimming and J lost 4 bases; unmatched junction nucleotides: 8. Per the germline V gene, CDR1 is SGHTA and CDR2 is FQGNSA. The CDR3 runs to 15 residues. The CDR3 loop is CASSSLTGVIYGYTF. The CDR3 DNA follows: TGTGCCAGCAGCTCCCTGACAGGGGTTATCTATGGCTACACCTTC.

This clone has only a few counts. This rearrangement joins TRBV7-2 to TRBJ1-5, with D tentatively TRBD1 (5 bases). The CDR3 totals 17 residues. Germline V gene data show CDR1 as SGHTA and CDR2 as FQGNSA. V lost 2 bases and J lost 6, with 20 bases in between. CDR3: CASSLPPHGGRGQPQHF. DNA for the CDR3: TGTGCCAGCAGCTTACCCCCACACGGGGGGAGGGGTCAGCCCCAGCATTTT.

The chain links TRBV7-6 to TRBJ2-3; TRBD2 matches 13 bases. The CDR3 extends over 16 amino acids. Germline lookup yields CDR1 SGHVS and CDR2 FNYEAQ. V was pared by 4 bases and J by 0 bases, with 1 base of the junction left unmatched. The CDR3 here is CASSSGLAGSTDTQYF. The CDR3 DNA is TGTGCCAGCAGCTCGGGACTAGCGGGGAGCACAGATACGCAGTATTTT. Supplemented by reference TRBV7-6 and TRBJ2-3, the full variable domain reads GAGVSQSPRYKVTKRGQDVALRCDPISGHVSLYWYRQALGQGPEFLTYFNYEAQQDKSGLPNDRFSAERPEGSISTLTIQRTEQRDSAMYRCASSSGLAGSTDTQYFGPGTRLTVL.

This clone was observed a few times. This chain uses TRBV7-8 with TRBJ1-2; D not resolved. Germline V gene sequence: CDR1 SGHVS, CDR2 FQNEAQ. CDR3 length: 15 amino acids. Trimming took off 5 bases at V and 4 bases at J, with 17 bases between the two ends. The CDR3 bases are TGTGCCAGCAGCCATGGGGTGGGGAGGACCTATGGCTACACCTTC. Its protein is CASSHGVGRTYGYTF.

J is TRBJ1-6 and V is TRBV4-3; 7 positions match TRBD1. The CDR3 is 16 residues long. Trimming took 4 bases from V and 10 from J; bases not matched to a gene: 13. Germline values: CDR1 LGHNA, CDR2 YSLEER. CDR3 region: CASSPQRQGFRSPLHF. The CDR3 DNA is TGCGCCAGCAGCCCTCAACGACAGGGCTTTAGGTCACCCCTCCACTTT.

This sequence joins TRBV11-3 and TRBJ2-7, with D uncertain. This CDR3 spans 13 amino acids. Germline loops: CDR1 SGHNT, CDR2 YENEEA. V was clipped by 1 base and J by 1 base, with 5 bases between them. CDR3 loop: CASSLGRSYEQYF. As DNA, the CDR3 is TGTGCCAGCAGCTTAGGGAGATCCTACGAGCAGTACTTC. Full variable domain (missing parts from reference TRBV11-3 and TRBJ2-7): EAGVVQSPRYKIIEKKQPVAFWCNPISGHNTLYWYLQNLGQGPELLIRYENEEAVDDSQLPKDRFSAERLKGVDSTLKIQPAELGDSAVYLCASSLGRSYEQYFGPGTRLTVT.

This clone showed up just a few times. J is TRBJ2-2 and V is TRBV5-1; 7 bases align to TRBD1. The CDR3 has 18 residues. Germline V CDR1 and CDR2: SGHRS, YFSETQ. The V gene end was trimmed by 1 base and the J gene end by 0 bases; junction bases not matched to a gene: 9. The CDR3 protein is CASSLHKGDRANTGELFF. The DNA of the CDR3 is TGCGCCAGCAGCTTGCACAAAGGAGACAGGGCGAACACCGGGGAGCTGTTTTTT.

This clone was detected a few times. The V gene is TRBV2, the J gene TRBJ2-7; a weak D match, TRBD2 (6 bases). The CDR3 is 15 amino acids. Germline assignment: CDR1 SNHLY and CDR2 FYNNEI. The germline V and J ends were trimmed by 9 bases and 5 bases, with 23 bases remaining between them. The CDR3 DNA is TGTGCCAGGAAAATCCCGGAGGGAGTAGAGGACGAGCAGTACGTC. Amino acids: CARKIPEGVEDEQYV.